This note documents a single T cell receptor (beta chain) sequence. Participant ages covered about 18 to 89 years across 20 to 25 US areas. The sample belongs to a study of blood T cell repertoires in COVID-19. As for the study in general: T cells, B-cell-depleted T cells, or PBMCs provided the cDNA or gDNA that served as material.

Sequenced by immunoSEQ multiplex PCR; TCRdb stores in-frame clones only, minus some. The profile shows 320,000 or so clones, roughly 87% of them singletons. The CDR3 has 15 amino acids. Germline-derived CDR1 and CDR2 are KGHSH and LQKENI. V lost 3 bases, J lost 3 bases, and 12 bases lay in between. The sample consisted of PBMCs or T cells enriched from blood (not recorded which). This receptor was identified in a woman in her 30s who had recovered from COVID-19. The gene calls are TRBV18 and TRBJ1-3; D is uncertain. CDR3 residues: CASSPDLGVGNTIYF. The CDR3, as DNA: TGTGCCAGCTCACCGGACTTGGGAGTTGGAAACACCATATATTTT.